This T cell receptor (beta chain) derives from a study of cytomegalovirus exposure and HLA in healthy donors. Whole-study results and caveats: Later, an analysis showed that TCR beta chains associated with HLA were more clonally expanded than others that were equally common.

The study ran its PCR with 60 Vbeta and 13 Jbeta primers. Data came from immunoSEQ multiplex PCR; TCRdb stores just in-frame clones and leaves some out. The sample lists 150,000 to 200,000 clones, about 80% occurring once. Points on this clone: Its antigen is unidentified.

The germline V and J ends were trimmed by 0 bases and 0 bases, with 2 bases remaining between them. Germline loops: CDR1 SNHLY, CDR2 FYNNEI. The CDR3 extends over 13 amino acids. Material: PBMCs. The receptor comes from a man aged 35 to 55 in good health and CMV-seropositive. This rearrangement joins TRBV2 to TRBJ1-2; no firm D call. CDR3 nucleotides: TGTGCCAGCAGTGAAGCCGCTAACTATGGCTACACCTTC. It is translated as CASSEAANYGYTF. Supplemented by reference TRBV2 and TRBJ1-2, the full variable domain reads EPEVTQTPSHQVTQMGQEVILRCVPISNHLYFYWYRQILGQKVEFLVSFYNNEISEKSEIFDDQFSVERPDGSNFTLKIRSTKLEDSAMYFCASSEAANYGYTFGSGTRLTVV.